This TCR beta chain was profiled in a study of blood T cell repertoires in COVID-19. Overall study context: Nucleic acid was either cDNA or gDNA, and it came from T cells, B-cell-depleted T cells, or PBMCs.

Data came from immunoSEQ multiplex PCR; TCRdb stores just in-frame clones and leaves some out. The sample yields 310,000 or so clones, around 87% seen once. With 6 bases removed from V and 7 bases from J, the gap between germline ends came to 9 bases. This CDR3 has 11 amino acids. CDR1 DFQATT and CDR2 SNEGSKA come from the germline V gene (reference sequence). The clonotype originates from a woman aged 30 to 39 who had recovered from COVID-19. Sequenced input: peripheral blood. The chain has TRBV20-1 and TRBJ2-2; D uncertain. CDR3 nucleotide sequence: TGCAGTGCCAGTCTTTTCGGGGAGCTGTTTTTT. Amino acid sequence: CSASLFGELFF.